The 23 T cell receptor beta chains below were found in one sample sequenced in a study of blood T cell repertoires in COVID-19. TCRdb keeps only in-frame clones here, not all; method: immunoSEQ multiplex PCR. This sample has about 230,000 clones, with just over 85% found just once. Sequencing used peripheral blood. Source of these receptors: a man aged 45-65 years with COVID-19, enrolled during active disease.

The chain recombines TRBV9 with TRBJ2-1; TRBD2 agrees at 9 bases. The CDR3 is made up of 15 amino acids. Germline V gives CDR1 SGDLS, CDR2 YYNGEE. Unmatched junction bases numbered 7, after V lost 3 bases and J lost 6 bases. DNA of the CDR3: TGTGCCAGCAGCGAGTCTAGCGGGATGGGCAATGAGCAGTTCTTC. It yields the protein CASSESSGMGNEQFF.

The rearrangement links TRBV19 to TRBJ2-3; D may be TRBD2 (5 bases). The V end lost 1 base, the J end lost 6 bases, and 14 bases lay between the germline ends. There are 15 residues in the CDR3. Germline V gene data show CDR1 as LNHDA and CDR2 as SQIVND (reference sequence). The CDR3 spells CASSIGAVEFDTQYF. CDR3 bases: TGTGCCAGTAGTATAGGAGCGGTGGAGTTCGATACGCAGTATTTT.

The chain joins TRBV19 to TRBJ2-2; tentative D call: TRBD2 (6 bases). Germline V CDR1 and CDR2: LNHDA, SQIVND (reference sequence). The CDR3 is 16 residues long. V lost 3 bases, J lost 4 bases, and 15 bases lay in between. The CDR3 DNA is TGTGCCAGTAGTATTCAGGTGGGACTGAGCACCGGGGAGCTGTTTTTT. It yields the protein CASSIQVGLSTGELFF.

The chain recombines TRBV11-3 with TRBJ2-7, with 8 bases that match TRBD1. J lost 5 bases, V lost 4 bases, and 4 bases had no gene match. The CDR3 loop spans 13 amino acids. Germline CDR1 SGHNT, CDR2 YENEEA. This CDR3 reads CASSSGQANEQYF. CDR3 coding DNA: TGTGCCAGCAGCTCGGGACAGGCCAACGAGCAGTACTTC.

The rearrangement uses TRBV4-3 and TRBJ1-4; a possible D gene is TRBD1 (5 bases). From germline, CDR1 is LGHNA and CDR2 YSLEER. Trimming cost V 0 bases and J 6 bases, with 11 bases left between them. The CDR3 is 15 residues long. CDR3 DNA sequence: TGCGCCAGCAGCCAAGAATTGCAGGGTCATGAAAAACTGTTTTTT. As protein: CASSQELQGHEKLFF.

The chain links TRBV2 to TRBJ1-5; TRBD1 matches at 9 bases. CDR3 size: 15 residues. The germline V gene has CDR1 SNHLY and CDR2 FYNNEI. V trimming: 5 bases; J trimming: 4 bases; junction bases outside the gene matches: 6. The DNA of the CDR3 is TGTGCCAGCAGTACTGGGACAGGGCCTAATCAGCCCCAGCATTTT. It is translated as CASSTGTGPNQPQHF.

V usage is TRBV2 and J usage is TRBJ2-7, with D possibly TRBD1 on 6 matching bases. The germline V gene encodes CDR1 SNHLY and CDR2 FYNNEI. The V end lost 5 bases, the J end lost 10 bases, and 15 bases lay between the germline ends. The CDR3 consists of 12 residues. The CDR3 spells CASSTTGRRQYF. The CDR3 DNA reads TGTGCCAGCAGTACGACAGGTCGAAGACAGTACTTC. Looking up the rest from reference TRBV2 and TRBJ2-7 gives the full variable domain: EPEVTQTPSHQVTQMGQEVILRCVPISNHLYFYWYRQILGQKVEFLVSFYNNEISEKSEIFDDQFSVERPDGSNFTLKIRSTKLEDSAMYFCASSTTGRRQYFGPGTRLTVT.

The chain links TRBV18 to TRBJ2-1; TRBD1 matches 9 bases. The CDR3 is 16 residues long. Trimming at V came to 3 bases and at J to 9 bases, leaving 12 bases not matched to a gene. CDR1 and CDR2 (germline): KGHSH, LQKENI. For the CDR3, the DNA is TGTGCCAGCTCACCTCCCGGGACAGGGACCTGGGGTGAGCAGTTCTTC. Protein product: CASSPPGTGTWGEQFF.

The chain joins TRBV5-1 to TRBJ1-1; 9 positions match TRBD1. Trimming cost V 4 bases and J 0 bases; bases outside gene matches: 13. Per germline, CDR1 SGHRS and CDR2 YFSETQ. The CDR3 spans 18 residues. The DNA for the CDR3 is TGCGCCAGCAGCCACGGGGACAGGGCGACTCCGATGAACACTGAAGCTTTCTTT. Its translation: CASSHGDRATPMNTEAFF. Combining the CDR3 with reference TRBV5-1 and TRBJ1-1 gives the whole variable domain KAGVTQTPRYLIKTRGQQVTLSCSPISGHRSVSWYQQTPGQGLQFLFEYFSETQRNKGNFPGRFSGRQFSNSRSEMNVSTLELGDSALYLCASSHGDRATPMNTEAFFGQGTRLTVV.

The V and J genes are TRBV5-5 and TRBJ1-1; 7 bases line up with TRBD1. The CDR3 loop spans 14 amino acids. Germline-derived CDR1 and CDR2 are SGHKS and YYEKEE (reference sequence). Trimming removed 3 bases from V and 10 bases from J; junction bases left unmatched: 12. CDR3 sequence: CASSSQGPQGLAFF. Written as DNA, the CDR3 is TGTGCCAGCAGCTCACAGGGTCCACAGGGGTTAGCTTTCTTT.

This sequence joins TRBV7-2 and TRBJ1-5, with 7 bases that match TRBD1. The CDR3 is 15 residues long. The germline CDR1 and CDR2 sequences are SGHTA and FQGNSA. Trimming cost V 5 bases and J 7 bases; bases outside gene matches: 11. The CDR3 region is CASSRRTGGDQPQHF. For the CDR3, the DNA is TGTGCCAGCAGCCGGAGGACAGGAGGAGACCAGCCCCAGCATTTT.

Concerning this clone: This sample includes further DNA sequences coding for the same CDR3. The chain uses TRBV7-9 and TRBJ2-7; 9 nucleotides line up with TRBD1. Trimming cost V 5 bases and J 0 bases; bases outside gene matches: 5. CDR3 length equals 15 residues. Per germline, CDR1 SEHNR and CDR2 FQNEAQ (reference sequence). The CDR3 protein is CASSLGQGSSYEQYF. CDR3 in DNA: TGTGCCAGCAGCCTCGGACAGGGGAGCTCCTACGAGCAGTACTTC.

This clone was observed a single time. The chain links TRBV27 to TRBJ1-2; 7 positions match TRBD1. The germline V gene has CDR1 MNHEY and CDR2 SMNVEV (reference sequence). The CDR3 sequence is 13 residues long. Trimming cost V 7 bases and J 7 bases; bases outside gene matches: 9. Here the CDR3 reads CASKPGGEGGYTF. The CDR3 nucleotides are TGTGCCAGCAAACCAGGGGGAGAGGGTGGCTACACCTTC.

The genes are TRBV5-4 and TRBJ1-2; 10 bases agree with TRBD1. J was trimmed by 4 bases and V by 4 bases; bases with no gene match: 7. The CDR3 runs to 15 residues. The germline V gene encodes CDR1 SGHNT and CDR2 YYREEE (reference sequence). The CDR3 protein is CASSESGQGTYGYTF. The CDR3 bases are TGTGCCAGCAGCGAATCGGGACAGGGGACCTATGGCTACACCTTC.

This clone was observed a single time. This sequence joins TRBV6-6 and TRBJ2-6, with D tentatively TRBD1 (6 bases). This CDR3 comprises 17 residues. The V gene's germline CDR1 is MNHNY and CDR2 SVGAGI (reference sequence). The V end was cut by 5 bases, the J end by 0 bases, with 14 bases between. The CDR3 loop reads CASSRRGPNSGANVLTF. DNA of the CDR3: TGTGCCAGCAGTCGCAGGGGCCCAAACTCTGGGGCCAACGTCCTGACTTTC.

This clone was counted only a few times. Within the sample, other DNA sequences also encode this same CDR3. The J gene is TRBJ2-3, the V gene TRBV10-1, with D uncertain. This CDR3 spans 12 amino acids. Trimming removed 6 bases from V and 0 bases from J, with 4 bases in between. The germline gives CDR1 WNHNN, CDR2 SYGVQD (reference sequence). CDR3: CASSYSTDTQYF. In DNA form, the CDR3 reads TGCGCCAGCAGCTATAGCACAGATACGCAGTATTTT.

The V and J genes are TRBV7-8 and TRBJ1-2; the D gene is possibly TRBD1 (6 bases). V lost 2 bases to trimming and J lost 8 bases, with 18 bases between them. The germline V gene has CDR1 SGHVS and CDR2 FQNEAQ. The CDR3 extends over 15 amino acids. The CDR3 region has the DNA TGTGCCAGCAGCTTATCACAGGGTGGATTGTTGGGCTACACCTTC. Translated, it gives CASSLSQGGLLGYTF. Together with reference TRBV7-8 and TRBJ1-2, the CDR3 gives the full variable domain: GAGVSQSPRYKVAKRGQDVALRCDPISGHVSLFWYQQALGQGPEFLTYFQNEAQLDKSGLPSDRFFAERPEGSVSTLKIQRTQQEDSAVYLCASSLSQGGLLGYTFGSGTRLTVV.

Comment on this clone: A read error may account for a junction end that differs from germline. This sequence joins TRBV4-2 and TRBJ1-5; D is undetermined. CDR1 is LGHNA, CDR2 YNFKEQ, per germline. The CDR3 totals 14 residues. The CDR3 nucleotides are TGTACCAGCAGCCACGGGGTTTCCAATCAGCCCCAGCATTTT. Its protein product is CTSSHGVSNQPQHF.

V usage is TRBV12-5 and J usage is TRBJ1-4; D gene uncertain. V lost 3 bases to trimming and J lost 4 bases, with 3 bases between them. CDR1 LGHNT and CDR2 FRNRAP come from the germline V gene. The CDR3 spans 12 residues. The CDR3 loop is CASGFNNEKLFF. The CDR3 nucleotides read TGTGCTAGTGGTTTCAATAATGAAAAACTGTTTTTT. The variable domain in full, completed from reference TRBV12-5 and TRBJ1-4, reads DARVTQTPRHKVTEMGQEVTMRCQPILGHNTVFWYRQTMMQGLELLAYFRNRAPLDDSGMPKDRFSAEMPDATLATLKIQPSEPRDSAVYFCASGFNNEKLFFGSGTQLSVL.

The CDR3 protein is CASSRVTGGMNTEAFF. DNA of the CDR3: TGTGCCAGCTCGAGGGTAACAGGGGGGATGAACACTGAAGCTTTCTTT. V is TRBV18 and J is TRBJ1-1, with 8 bases lining up with TRBD1. V dropped 6 bases and J dropped 0; count of bases not matched to a gene: 9. This CDR3 has 16 amino acids. The germline V gene has CDR1 KGHSH and CDR2 LQKENI.

The V and J genes are TRBV14 and TRBJ1-1; no firm D call. CDR1 and CDR2 from the germline V gene are SGHDN and FVKESK. The CDR3 spans 13 residues. Trimming left V 2 bases short and J 2 bases short, with 6 bases between. This chain's CDR3 is CASSQNYNTEAFF. The CDR3 coding sequence is TGTGCCAGCAGCCAAAACTACAACACTGAAGCTTTCTTT. The full variable domain, rest sourced from reference TRBV14 and TRBJ1-1, is EAGVTQFPSHSVIEKGQTVTLRCDPISGHDNLYWYRRVMGKEIKFLLHFVKESKQDESGMPNNRFLAERTGGTYSTLKVQPAELEDSGVYFCASSQNYNTEAFFGQGTRLTVV.

V gene TRBV4-2 combines with J gene TRBJ2-2; possibly TRBD2 for D (6 bases). The V and J ends lost 0 bases and 1 base respectively, with 12 bases between them. There are 17 residues in the CDR3. CDR1 LGHNA and CDR2 YNFKEQ come from the germline V gene. The chain's CDR3 is CASSQDSRGWNTGELFF. The CDR3 nucleotides are TGTGCCAGCAGCCAAGACTCTCGGGGGTGGAACACCGGGGAGCTGTTTTTT.

The rearrangement joins TRBV27 to TRBJ2-1; 9 nucleotides align to TRBD2. The CDR3 length is 18 residues. Germline lookup yields CDR1 MNHEY and CDR2 SMNVEV (reference sequence). V was clipped by 3 bases and J by 7 bases; unmatched bases: 16. CDR3: CASSLSTFLGGRGNEQFF. CDR3 nucleotides: TGTGCCAGCAGTTTGTCTACATTCCTTGGCGGGAGGGGGAATGAGCAGTTCTTC.